Listed below are T cell receptor beta chains from one sample, sequenced in a study of T cells in Graves' hyperthyroidism and ophthalmopathy. MiXCR, run by TCRdb on the multiplex PCR reads, gives a single entry per CDR3 protein. The table has fewer than 450,000 distinct CDR3 sequences, 17% seen once. Sequencing was performed on blood. Receptors were obtained from a woman younger than 45 with Graves' hyperthyroidism that later progressed to Graves' ophthalmopathy. The CDR3 runs from the conserved cysteine through the conserved F or W. Each record gives: clone size, J gene, V gene, D gene, CDR3 DNA, CDR3 protein. A D gene is named only where the DNA matches it firmly. For some rows the clone size is stated as once, few or many, or as a class when expanded; others skip it.

>NA|TRBJ2-7|TRBV20-1|TRBD2
TGCAGTGCTGGGGGGACTAGCGGACTTGGCTCCTACGAGCAGTACTTC
CSAGGTSGLGSYEQYF
>many|TRBJ2-1|TRBV12-3/TRBV12-4|NA
TGTGCCAGCAGTTTAAGGATGAGCGTAAGCTCCTACAATGAGCAGTTCTTC
CASSLRMSVSSYNEQFF
>many|TRBJ1-6|TRBV28|NA
TGTGCCAGCAGTTCGACGGGTAATAATTCACCCCTCCACTTT
CASSSTGNNSPLHF
>NA|TRBJ1-2|TRBV29-1|NA
TGCAGCGTTGAAGTACCAAGGGCACCCTATGGCTACACCTTC
CSVEVPRAPYGYTF
>NA|TRBJ2-5|TRBV30|TRBD1
TGTGCCTGGAGTTCCACAGGGGGGACCCAGTACTTC
CAWSSTGGTQYF
>many|TRBJ2-1|TRBV10-3|NA
TGTGCCATCAGTAGAACCGATCCGACCGGAACCTACAATGAGCAGTTCTTC
CAISRTDPTGTYNEQFF
>few|TRBJ1-6|TRBV6-1|NA
TGTGTCAGCAGCGACACGGTCCCACGGGGGTTGCTCCACTTT
CVSSDTVPRGLLHF
>many|TRBJ1-5|TRBV28|NA
TGTGCCAGCAGTTCGCTCCTCAATCAGCCCCAGCATTTT
CASSSLLNQPQHF
>few|TRBJ2-7|TRBV2|TRBD2
TGTGCCAGCAGTGAAGAGGGGACTAGCGTCTCCTACGAGCAGTACTTC
CASSEEGTSVSYEQYF
>many|TRBJ2-5|TRBV12-3/TRBV12-4|NA
TGTGCCAGCAGTTTAAGGCTCCGGGAGACCCAGTACTTC
CASSLRLRETQYF
>many|TRBJ2-1|TRBV3-1|TRBD1
TGTGCCAGCAGCCTCAACCGGGACAGGGGTTCTGATGAGCAGTTCTTC
CASSLNRDRGSDEQFF
>few|TRBJ2-6|TRBV7-9|NA
TGTGCCAGCAGCCATCTAAGGGGGTCTGGGGCCAACGTCCTGACTTTC
CASSHLRGSGANVLTF
>many|TRBJ2-4|TRBV6-6|TRBD2
TGTGCCAGCAGTTACTTGGGACTAGCGGGCCGAGTAAACATTCAGTACTTC
CASSYLGLAGRVNIQYF
>once|TRBJ1-2|TRBV4-2|NA
TGTGCCAGCAGCCCCGGAGAGAGGCGCTACACCTTC
CASSPGERRYTF
>many|TRBJ2-1|TRBV20-1|TRBD2
TGCAGTGCTACTAGCGGGAGGGCCTCCTACAATGAGCAGTTCTTC
CSATSGRASYNEQFF
>NA|TRBJ1-6|TRBV4-1|NA
TGCGCCAGCAGCCATGGGACCGTCGTTGTCTCACCCCTCCACTTT
CASSHGTVVVSPLHF
>many|TRBJ2-7|TRBV20-1|TRBD1
TGCAGTGCTCTAGCATTGGAACAGGGGGCGGTTGAGCAGTACTTC
CSALALEQGAVEQYF
>many|TRBJ1-5|TRBV15|NA
TGTGCCACCAGCAGAGATCGAGGCAGGGTTCAGCCCCAGCATTTT
CATSRDRGRVQPQHF
>many|TRBJ2-1|TRBV20-1|NA
TGCAGTGCTAGAGGTATCACCTACAATGAGCAGTTCTTC
CSARGITYNEQFF
>many|TRBJ2-5|TRBV6-1|TRBD2
TGTGCCAGCAGCTACGACAAGACTAGCGGGTCGTTGGAGACCCAGTACTTC
CASSYDKTSGSLETQYF
>few|TRBJ1-5|TRBV6-1|TRBD1
TGTGCCAGCAGCAATTCGTGGACAGGGATGTATAGCAATCAGCCCCAGCATTTT
CASSNSWTGMYSNQPQHF
>NA|TRBJ2-5|TRBV5-1|NA
TGCGCCAGCAGCTTGGCAGGGGCGTCCTATGAGACCCAGTACTTC
CASSLAGASYETQYF
>few|TRBJ1-6|TRBV9|NA
TGTGCCAGCAGCCCCGCGGGGGGCCCTAATTCACCCCTCCACTTT
CASSPAGGPNSPLHF
>few|TRBJ2-3|TRBV5-1|TRBD1
TGCGCCAGCAGCCCACGAGAGGGGGCGACGGATACGCAGTATTTT
CASSPREGATDTQYF
>many|TRBJ1-1|TRBV5-1|NA
TGCGCCAGCAGCTTGGCGGCGTTGGGGGACACTGAAGCTTTCTTT
CASSLAALGDTEAFF
>few|TRBJ2-5|TRBV10-3|NA
TGTGCCATCAGTGCACAAGGGAACCAAGAGACCCAGTACTTC
CAISAQGNQETQYF
>many|TRBJ2-1|TRBV20-1|TRBD1
TGCAGTGCCCGACCGACCGGGACAGGGAACTACAATGAGCAGTTCTTC
CSARPTGTGNYNEQFF